The 25 T cell receptor beta chains below all came from one sample that was sequenced in a study of T cell changes during pregnancy in multiple sclerosis. The method was immunoSEQ multiplex PCR; TCRdb's version includes in-frame clones alone and lacks a portion of them. The table lists approximately 48,000 clones, 92% of them singletons. Here the sequenced sample was CD4+ T cells from peripheral blood mononuclear cells, taken after pregnancy. The receptors were gathered from a female donor with multiple sclerosis, enrolled in a pregnancy study.

The rearrangement links TRBV28 to TRBJ1-3; D gene uncertain. The CDR3 covers 14 residues. V shed 2 bases and J shed 2 bases, with 7 bases lying between them. The germline CDR1 and CDR2 sequences are MDHEN and SYDVKM. The CDR3 DNA reads TGTGCCAGCAGTTTAGGAGGGCCTGGAAACACCATATATTTT. Protein sequence: CASSLGGPGNTIYF.

The chain couples TRBV10-3 to TRBJ2-5; TRBD2 aligns across 9 bases. Germline CDR1 is ENHRY and CDR2 is SYGVKD. The CDR3 is made up of 16 amino acids. The V segment lost 0 bases and the J segment 5 bases; nucleotides outside the gene matches: 7. The CDR3 region is CAISESGLAGGETQYF. The CDR3 coding sequence is TGTGCCATCAGTGAGTCGGGACTAGCTGGGGGGGAGACCCAGTACTTC.

This clone was seen only once. The genes are TRBV28 and TRBJ2-7; perhaps TRBD1 as D (5 bases). V was shortened by 1 base and J by 2 bases, with 12 bases between the two germline ends. This CDR3 region has 15 residues. Looked up from germline, CDR1 is MDHEN and CDR2 is SYDVKM. The CDR3 is CASSLSTAPAYEQYF. In nucleotides, the CDR3 is TGTGCCAGCAGTTTATCGACAGCTCCTGCCTACGAGCAGTACTTC.

This chain connects TRBV11-2 to TRBJ1-2; tentatively, D is TRBD1 (5 bases). Germline CDR1 and CDR2: SGHAT and FQNNGV. V shed 10 bases and J shed 7 bases, with 25 bases lying between them. This CDR3 comprises 15 residues. The CDR3 nucleotides read TGTGCCACCCACGTCGGAGGGGCACGTTTAGCTGGCTACACCTTC. It encodes CATHVGGARLAGYTF.

The rearrangement joins TRBV4-1 to TRBJ2-5; the match to TRBD2 covers 7 bases. The germline gives CDR1 MGHRA, CDR2 YSYEKL. The CDR3 contains 16 residues. The V gene end was trimmed by 1 base and the J gene end by 4 bases; junction bases not matched to a gene: 9. The CDR3 sequence is CASSQGDGRRSETQYF. The CDR3 DNA is TGCGCCAGCAGCCAAGGGGACGGGAGGAGGTCAGAGACCCAGTACTTC.

The chain combines TRBV30 with TRBJ2-7, with no clear D. Germline CDR1 is GTSNPN and CDR2 is SVGIG (reference sequence). The CDR3 totals 10 residues. Trimming took off 1 base at V and 6 bases at J, with 4 bases between the two ends. The CDR3 nucleotides read TGTGCCTGGAGTGCCAGCGAGCAGTACTTC. Amino acid sequence: CAWSASEQYF. Full variable domain (outside the CDR3, taken from reference TRBV30 and TRBJ2-7): SQTIHQWPATLVQPVGSPLSLECTVEGTSNPNLYWYRQAAGRGLQLLFYSVGIGQISSEVPQNLSASRPQDRQFILSSKKLLLSDSGFYLCAWSASEQYFGPGTRLTVT.

The J gene is TRBJ2-5, the V gene TRBV11-2; the match to TRBD2 covers 9 bases. This CDR3 has 15 residues. Germline V gene data show CDR1 as SGHAT and CDR2 as FQNNGV. V lost 5 bases and J lost 2; bases outside the gene matches: 6. CDR3 sequence reads: CASSLRLAEQETQYF. The DNA of the CDR3 is TGTGCCAGCAGCCTGAGACTAGCGGAACAAGAGACCCAGTACTTC.

This clone was seen once. Here the CDR3 reads CAWSLAGDQPQHF. The CDR3 nucleotides are TGTGCCTGGAGTTTGGCCGGGGATCAGCCCCAGCATTTT. The chain couples TRBV30 to TRBJ1-5, with D hard to call. Between the trimmed V and J ends, which lost 2 bases and 5 bases, there was a span of 10 bases. Germline V gives CDR1 GTSNPN, CDR2 SVGIG (reference sequence). The CDR3 contains 13 residues.

The chain is built from TRBV7-9 and TRBJ2-7; 12 nucleotides line up with TRBD2. The CDR3 runs 18 residues. CDR1 and CDR2 from the germline V gene are SEHNR and FQNEAQ (reference sequence). V gave up 3 bases and J gave up 5 bases; unmatched junction bases: 14. The CDR3 DNA reads TGTGCCAGCAGCTTGCCGTATCTGACTAGCGGGAGAGCTAACGAGCAGTACTTC. Its protein product is CASSLPYLTSGRANEQYF.

The V call is TRBV7-6, the J call TRBJ2-7; D unclear. Deletions cut 0 bases from V and 7 bases from J, with 4 bases between. The CDR3 has 11 residues. Germline V lookup: CDR1 SGHVS, CDR2 FNYEAQ. Here the CDR3 reads CASSLAGEQYF. The CDR3 DNA follows: TGTGCCAGCAGCTTAGCCGGGGAGCAGTACTTC.

The chain carries TRBV6-1 and TRBJ2-7, with 7 nucleotides matching TRBD1. The CDR3 consists of 13 residues. Trimming cost V 8 bases and J 0 bases; bases outside gene matches: 4. Germline CDR1 MNHNS, CDR2 SASEGT. CDR3 in amino acids: CASGSGGSYEQYF. CDR3 in DNA: TGTGCCAGCGGCTCAGGGGGCTCCTACGAGCAGTACTTC.

This clone was picked up one time. The rearrangement links TRBV28 to TRBJ2-7, with TRBD1 matching over 8 bases. CDR1 is MDHEN, CDR2 SYDVKM, per germline. The junction had 6 bases not matched to a gene; V was cut back by 4 bases and J by 1 base. CDR3 length: 15 amino acids. CDR3 sequence: CASSSSGTGSYEQYF. Here the CDR3 DNA reads TGTGCCAGCAGTTCATCCGGGACAGGTTCCTACGAGCAGTACTTC.

This clone was seen only once. This chain uses TRBV7-9 with TRBJ2-7; TRBD2 matches 10 bases. Trimming took 5 bases from V and 12 from J; bases not matched to a gene: 10. This CDR3 comprises 13 residues. Looked up from germline, CDR1 is SEHNR and CDR2 is FQNEAQ (reference sequence). The CDR3 sequence: CASSRTSGLKRYF. CDR3 bases: TGTGCCAGCAGCCGGACTAGCGGCCTAAAAAGGTACTTC.

V gene TRBV5-1 combines with J gene TRBJ1-2; D is unresolved. CDR1 SGHRS and CDR2 YFSETQ come from the germline V gene. The CDR3 is made up of 13 amino acids. The germline V and J ends were trimmed by 0 bases and 7 bases, with 10 bases remaining between them. The DNA for the CDR3 is TGCGCCAGCAGCTTGGATGGAGGAGGTGGCTACACCTTC. It specifies CASSLDGGGGYTF.

The gene calls are TRBV7-2 and TRBJ1-1, with a possible D match to TRBD1 (5 bases). The CDR3 is 13 amino acids. The germline gives CDR1 SGHTA, CDR2 FQGNSA. With 2 bases removed from V and 6 bases from J, the gap between germline ends came to 10 bases. The CDR3 DNA sequence: TGTGCCAGCAGCTTACAGGGAGGGCCTGAAGCTTTCTTT. Translation: CASSLQGGPEAFF.

The table lists this clone with a few counts. The chain couples TRBV18 to TRBJ2-3; TRBD1 matches 12 bases. The CDR3 is made up of 18 amino acids. Germline V gene data show CDR1 as KGHSH and CDR2 as LQKENI. J gave up 3 bases and V 5 bases, and 12 bases lay outside the gene matches. In nucleotides, the CDR3 is TGTGCCAGCTCAACACTACCCGGGACAGGGGGCGAGACAGATACGCAGTATTTT. Translated, it gives CASSTLPGTGGETDTQYF.

The chain is built from TRBV5-8 and TRBJ2-7; 7 nucleotides line up with TRBD1. This CDR3 has 14 amino acids. The germline CDR1 and CDR2 sequences are SGHTS and YDEGEE. After removal of 4 bases from V and 0 bases from J, the junction contained 4 bases not matched to a gene. CDR3 sequence reads: CASSTGQASYEQYF. The DNA for the CDR3 is TGTGCCAGCAGCACTGGACAGGCCTCCTACGAGCAGTACTTC.

The V and J genes are TRBV7-9 and TRBJ1-4; 9 nucleotides match TRBD1. V was clipped by 5 bases and J by 3 bases; unmatched bases: 1. The CDR3 runs 14 residues. The germline V gene has CDR1 SEHNR and CDR2 FQNEAQ (reference sequence). CDR3 nucleotides: TGTGCCAGCAGCAGACAGGGGGCTAATGAAAAACTGTTTTTT. This translates into CASSRQGANEKLFF.

The V gene is TRBV27, the J gene TRBJ2-2; no clear D gene. Germline CDR1 and CDR2: MNHEY and SMNVEV (reference sequence). This CDR3 is 12 amino acids long. V lost 3 bases, J lost 4 bases, and 3 bases lay in between. The CDR3 spells CASSFLTGELFF. The CDR3 bases are TGTGCCAGCAGTTTTCTCACCGGGGAGCTGTTTTTT.

The CDR3 bases are TGTGCCAGCAGACCCCTACAAGGGGGTTCCTACAATGAGCAGTTCTTC. Its protein product is CASRPLQGGSYNEQFF. V and J are TRBV9 and TRBJ2-1, with D possibly matching TRBD1 (6 bases). Germline V gene lookup returns CDR1 SGDLS and CDR2 YYNGEE. Trimming removed 5 bases from V and 1 base from J, with 16 bases in between. The CDR3 spans 16 residues.

J is TRBJ1-5 and V is TRBV5-5; D not resolved. V dropped 7 bases and J dropped 4 bases, with 15 bases sitting between them. This CDR3 spans 14 amino acids. Germline assignment: CDR1 SGHKS and CDR2 YYEKEE (reference sequence). The CDR3 nucleotides read TGTGCCAGCCCGGGGTGTTCAAGGAATCAGCCCCAGCATTTT. Translating gives CASPGCSRNQPQHF.

In its sample, this clone was seen once. The chain uses TRBV28 and TRBJ1-4; D perhaps matches TRBD1 (5 bases). The germline gives CDR1 MDHEN, CDR2 SYDVKM. The germline V and J ends were trimmed by 2 bases and 7 bases, with 17 bases remaining between them. CDR3 length equals 16 residues. CDR3 protein: CASSLLAGGFGEKLFF. The CDR3 DNA reads as TGTGCCAGCAGTTTACTTGCGGGGGGTTTCGGTGAAAAACTGTTTTTT.

The chain joins TRBV19 to TRBJ2-6; 7 bases are shared with TRBD2. The CDR3 extends over 18 amino acids. J was trimmed by 1 base and V by 1 base; bases with no gene match: 7. The germline CDR1 and CDR2 sequences are LNHDA and SQIVND (reference sequence). CDR3 in DNA: TGTGCCAGTAGTATAGCCCTTCCCGGGGGGTCTGGGGCCAACGTCCTGACTTTC. It translates to CASSIALPGGSGANVLTF.

The J gene is TRBJ2-7, the V gene TRBV5-4, with 8 bases lining up with TRBD2. Germline trimming cut 1 base from V and 6 bases from J; bases unmatched to any gene: 6. CDR1 is SGHNT and CDR2 is YYREEE in the germline V gene (reference sequence). The CDR3 consists of 14 residues. CDR3 region: CASSLTSGKTEQYF. The CDR3 nucleotides read TGTGCCAGCAGCTTGACTAGCGGCAAGACCGAGCAGTACTTC. Together with reference TRBV5-4 and TRBJ2-7, the CDR3 gives the full variable domain: ETGVTQSPTHLIKTRGQQVTLRCSSQSGHNTVSWYQQALGQGPQFIFQYYREEENGRGNFPPRFSGLQFPNYSSELNVNALELDDSALYLCASSLTSGKTEQYFGPGTRLTVT.

This clone came up a few times. V is TRBV27 and J is TRBJ2-1, with TRBD2 matching over 16 bases. The V gene's germline CDR1 is MNHEY and CDR2 SMNVEV (reference sequence). The CDR3 is made up of 18 amino acids. V shed 7 bases, J shed 1 base, and the junction held 7 bases outside the gene matches. The CDR3 region is CASTKGLAGGGSYNEQFF. The CDR3 DNA is TGTGCCAGCACCAAGGGACTAGCGGGAGGGGGGTCCTACAATGAGCAGTTCTTC.